The T cell receptor beta chain under discussion was sequenced for a study of T-cell reconstitution after alpha-beta-depleted transplantation in children. It was with unique molecular identifiers that the TCRbeta library was prepared. MiXCR was run by TCRdb on the PCR reads, yielding one entry per CDR3 protein. The table has some 300,000 distinct CDR3 sequences, 9.5% to 13% seen once. V was trimmed by 10 bases and J by 4 bases, leaving 11 bases between them. Germline assignment: CDR1 MNHEY and CDR2 SMNVEV (reference sequence). The CDR3 runs 12 residues. Sample: PBMCs, taken before TCRalphabeta/CD19-depleted stem cell transplant. This TCR came from a boy in the first two years of life with acute myeloid leukemia, due to receive a stem cell transplant. This chain joins TRBV27 and TRBJ2-1; possible D gene TRBD2, 6 bases. In DNA form, the CDR3 reads TGTGCCACATTAGCGGAGTACAATGAGCAGTTCTTC. This encodes CATLAEYNEQFF.